This TCR beta chain was sequenced in a study of shared clonotypes between healthy human individuals. The study, taken as a whole, reports: On the whole, naive subsets had larger estimated richness than memory subsets had.

The V and J ends lost 9 bases and 2 bases respectively, with 11 bases between them. CDR3 size: 13 residues. The germline CDR1 and CDR2 sequences are SNHLY and FYNNEI. Samples underwent the assay at deep level. The method was immunoSEQ multiplex PCR; TCRdb's version includes in-frame clones alone and lacks a portion of them. The top ten hold 15% to 20% of the sample, which has around 300,000 clones, around 86% seen once. Concerning this clone: The antigen remains unidentified.

The source of this sequence is a man between 18 and 35 years old in good health. V usage is TRBV2 and J usage is TRBJ1-5; maybe TRBD1 (5 bases). Sequencing was carried out using memory CD8+ T cells sorted from blood. As to subset: CD45RO+ cells pooled with CCR7-negative TemRA cells. The CDR3 DNA is TGTGCCAGTGAAGGGGTACGCAATCAGCCCCAGCATTTT. This sequence encodes CASEGVRNQPQHF. Full variable domain (rest looked up from reference TRBV2 and TRBJ1-5): EPEVTQTPSHQVTQMGQEVILRCVPISNHLYFYWYRQILGQKVEFLVSFYNNEISEKSEIFDDQFSVERPDGSNFTLKIRSTKLEDSAMYFCASEGVRNQPQHFGDGTRLSIL.